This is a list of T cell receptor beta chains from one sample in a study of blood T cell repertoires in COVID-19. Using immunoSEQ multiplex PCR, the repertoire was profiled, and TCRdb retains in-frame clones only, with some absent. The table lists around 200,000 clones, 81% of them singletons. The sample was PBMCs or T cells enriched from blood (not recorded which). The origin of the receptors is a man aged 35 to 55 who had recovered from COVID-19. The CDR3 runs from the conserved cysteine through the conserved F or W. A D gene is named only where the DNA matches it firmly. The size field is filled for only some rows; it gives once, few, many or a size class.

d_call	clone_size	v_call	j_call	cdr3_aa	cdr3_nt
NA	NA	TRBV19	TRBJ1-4	CASRAWGGRTNEKLFF	TGTGCCAGTAGGGCCTGGGGGGGTAGGACTAATGAAAAACTGTTTTTT
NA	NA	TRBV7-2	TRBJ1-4	CASSLHGRNEKLFF	TGTGCCAGCAGCTTACACGGTCGTAATGAAAAACTGTTTTTT
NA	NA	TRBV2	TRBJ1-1	CAGRFGRNTEAFF	TGTGCCGGGCGTTTCGGTCGGAACACTGAAGCTTTCTTT
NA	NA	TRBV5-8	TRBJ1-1	CASSSTGSWREAFF	TGTGCCAGCAGCTCCACAGGGTCTTGGAGGGAAGCTTTCTTT
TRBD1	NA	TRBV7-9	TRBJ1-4	CASSPLDRVQGEKLFF	TGTGCCAGCAGCCCATTAGACAGGGTCCAAGGTGAAAAACTGTTTTTT
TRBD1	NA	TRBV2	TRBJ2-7	CASSEFFGQGIVEQYF	TGTGCCAGCAGTGAGTTCTTTGGACAGGGGATAGTCGAGCAGTACTTC
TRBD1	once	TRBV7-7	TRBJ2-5	CASSENRGRGETQYF	TGTGCCAGCAGCGAAAACAGGGGGCGCGGGGAGACCCAGTACTTC
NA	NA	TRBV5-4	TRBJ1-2	CASSLAGGGWSDGYTF	TGTGCCAGCAGCTTGGCCGGGGGTGGGTGGTCCGATGGCTACACCTTC
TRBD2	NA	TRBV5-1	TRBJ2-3	CASSPGLAGRPSTDTQYF	TGCGCCAGCAGCCCGGGACTAGCGGGACGGCCTAGCACAGATACGCAGTATTTT
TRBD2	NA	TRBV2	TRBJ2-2	CASSETGLASGELFF	TGTGCCAGCAGTGAAACGGGACTAGCATCCGGGGAGCTGTTTTTT
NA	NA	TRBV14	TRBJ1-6	CASSQLINSPLHF	TGTGCCAGCAGCCAATTAATAAATTCACCCCTCCACTTT
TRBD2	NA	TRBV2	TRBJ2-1	CASRRASSGGYNEQFF	TGTGCCAGCAGGCGGGCTTCTAGCGGGGGCTACAATGAGCAGTTCTTC
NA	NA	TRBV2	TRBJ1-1	CASRADRLEAFF	TGTGCCAGCAGAGCGGACAGACTTGAAGCTTTCTTT
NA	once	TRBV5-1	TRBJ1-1	CASSLAGPLTEAFF	TGCGCCAGCAGCTTGGCCGGTCCCCTTACTGAAGCTTTCTTT
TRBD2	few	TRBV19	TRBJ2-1	CASTHTLAGTYNEQFF	TGTGCCAGTACCCATACCCTAGCGGGAACCTACAATGAGCAGTTCTTC
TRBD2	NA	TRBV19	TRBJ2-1	CASSLAGGYNEQFF	TGTGCCAGTAGCCTAGCGGGAGGTTACAATGAGCAGTTCTTC
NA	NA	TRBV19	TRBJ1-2	CASSLAFSYGYTF	TGTGCCAGTAGTCTAGCCTTTTCCTATGGCTACACCTTC
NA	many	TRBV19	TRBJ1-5	CASSRTDSNQPQHF	TGTGCCAGTAGTAGGACAGATAGCAATCAGCCCCAGCATTTT
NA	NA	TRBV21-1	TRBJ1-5	CASSNGQDHQPQHF	TGTGCCAGCAGCAACGGACAGGATCATCAGCCCCAGCATTTT
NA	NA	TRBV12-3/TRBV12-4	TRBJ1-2	CASSPDSFYGYTF	TGTGCCAGCAGCCCTGACAGCTTCTATGGCTACACCTTC
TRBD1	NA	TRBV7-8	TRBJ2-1	CASIALGTGGHNEQFF	TGTGCCAGCATAGCCCTCGGGACAGGGGGCCACAATGAGCAGTTCTTC
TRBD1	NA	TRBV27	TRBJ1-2	CASRGTAYGYTF	TGTGCCAGCAGGGGGACAGCCTACGGCTACACCTTC
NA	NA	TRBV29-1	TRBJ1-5	CSVAPSGDNQPQHF	TGCAGCGTTGCCCCTTCCGGGGACAATCAGCCCCAGCATTTT
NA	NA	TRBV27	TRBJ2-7	CASSFFGADGAGEQYF	TGTGCCAGCAGTTTCTTCGGGGCAGATGGCGCGGGGGAGCAGTACTTC
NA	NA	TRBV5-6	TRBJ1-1	CASSIRVNTEAFF	TGTGCCAGCTCGATCAGGGTAAACACTGAAGCTTTCTTT
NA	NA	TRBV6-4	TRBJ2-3	CASRASASTDTQYF	TGTGCCAGCAGGGCTAGCGCTAGCACAGATACGCAGTATTTT
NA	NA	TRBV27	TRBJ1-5	CASSGLMGGKGLSQPQHF	TGTGCCAGCAGCGGTTTGATGGGAGGGAAAGGGCTATCTCAGCCCCAGCATTTT
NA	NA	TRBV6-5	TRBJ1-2	CASRPGFSYGYTF	TGTGCCAGCCGTCCAGGGTTCTCGTATGGCTACACCTTC
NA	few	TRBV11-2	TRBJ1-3	CASSAGVSGNTIYF	TGTGCCAGCAGCGCGGGTGTCTCTGGAAACACCATATATTTT
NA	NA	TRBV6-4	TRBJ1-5	CASSERVRDSNQPQHF	TGTGCCAGCAGTGAGAGGGTCAGAGACAGCAATCAGCCCCAGCATTTT
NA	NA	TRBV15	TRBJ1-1	CATSRYAVLEAFF	TGTGCCACCAGCAGATACGCAGTCCTTGAAGCTTTCTTT
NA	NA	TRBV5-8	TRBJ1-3	CASSLGAGLIGNTIYF	TGTGCCAGCAGCTTGGGAGCGGGACTTATTGGAAACACCATATATTTT
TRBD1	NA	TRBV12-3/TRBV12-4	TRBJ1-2	CASRGQELYGYTF	TGTGCCAGCAGGGGACAGGAGCTCTATGGCTACACCTTC
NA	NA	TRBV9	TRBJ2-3	CASSVGRDTQYF	TGTGCCAGCAGCGTAGGTAGAGATACGCAGTATTTT
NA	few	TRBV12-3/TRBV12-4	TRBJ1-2	CASIAGDGYTF	TGTGCCAGCATCGCAGGTGATGGCTACACCTTC
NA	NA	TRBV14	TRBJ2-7	CASSLGRDTHKQYF	TGTGCCAGCAGCCTGGGCCGGGACACCCACAAGCAGTACTTC
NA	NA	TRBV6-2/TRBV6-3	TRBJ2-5	CASSPGGSQETQYF	TGTGCCAGCAGCCCCGGGGGAAGCCAAGAGACCCAGTACTTC
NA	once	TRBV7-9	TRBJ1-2	CASSLGGNYGYTF	TGTGCCAGCAGCTTAGGAGGGAACTATGGCTACACCTTC
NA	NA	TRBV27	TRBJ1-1	CASSGMDRNTEAFF	TGTGCCAGCAGTGGTATGGACAGAAACACTGAAGCTTTCTTT
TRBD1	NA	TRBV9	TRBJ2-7	CASSVGQMSYEQYF	TGTGCCAGCAGCGTGGGACAGATGTCCTACGAGCAGTACTTC
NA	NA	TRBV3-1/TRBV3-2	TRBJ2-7	CASSPLLGQEQYF	TGTGCCAGCAGCCCGTTATTAGGACAGGAGCAGTACTTC
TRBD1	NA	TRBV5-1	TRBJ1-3	CASTIGTGETNTIYF	TGCGCCAGTACAATAGGGACAGGGGAGACAAACACCATATATTTT
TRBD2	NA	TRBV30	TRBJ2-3	CAWSVTSGRGTDTQYF	TGTGCCTGGAGTGTCACTAGCGGGAGAGGGACAGATACGCAGTATTTT
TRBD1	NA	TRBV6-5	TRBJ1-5	CASRSQGELPQHF	TGTGCCAGCAGGTCACAGGGGGAACTGCCCCAGCATTTT
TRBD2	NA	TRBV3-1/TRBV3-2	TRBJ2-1	CASSRGIAGEREQFF	TGTGCCAGCAGTCGGGGAATAGCGGGAGAACGGGAGCAGTTCTTC
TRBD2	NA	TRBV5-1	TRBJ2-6	CASSTGLAVGANVLTF	TGCGCCAGCAGCACCGGACTAGCGGTCGGGGCCAACGTCCTGACTTTC
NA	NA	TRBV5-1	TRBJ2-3	CASSRLVGDTDTQYF	TGCGCCAGCAGCCGATTAGTGGGAGATACAGATACGCAGTATTTT
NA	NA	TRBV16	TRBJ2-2	CASSQLGNTGELFF	TGTGCCAGCAGCCAACTAGGGAACACCGGGGAGCTGTTTTTT
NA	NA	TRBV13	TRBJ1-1	CASSLGRSTEAFF	TGTGCCAGCAGCTTAGGGAGGAGCACTGAAGCTTTCTTT
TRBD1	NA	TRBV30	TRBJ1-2	CAWSWGTGGRRHGYTF	TGTGCCTGGAGCTGGGGCACAGGGGGTCGTCGTCATGGCTACACCTTC
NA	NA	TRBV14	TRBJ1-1	CASSQDWREAFF	TGTGCCAGCAGCCAAGATTGGCGGGAAGCTTTCTTT
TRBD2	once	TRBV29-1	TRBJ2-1	CSVRTSGRVDAEQFF	TGCAGCGTGCGGACTAGCGGGAGGGTGGACGCTGAGCAGTTCTTC
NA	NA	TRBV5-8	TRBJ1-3	CASSRGSGNTIYF	TGTGCCAGCAGCCGGGGCTCTGGAAACACCATATATTTT
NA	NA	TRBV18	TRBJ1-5	CASSPRDTGVQPQHF	TGTGCCAGCTCACCACGGGACACCGGGGTTCAGCCCCAGCATTTT
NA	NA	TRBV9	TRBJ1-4	CASSLGRDSPNEKLFF	TGTGCCAGCAGCCTAGGAAGGGACTCCCCTAATGAAAAACTGTTTTTT
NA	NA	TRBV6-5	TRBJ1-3	CASSYSAGGNTIYF	TGTGCCAGCAGTTACTCGGCTGGTGGAAACACCATATATTTT
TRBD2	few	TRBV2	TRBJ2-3	CASKGAGGPFPQYF	TGTGCCAGCAAGGGAGCGGGAGGGCCTTTTCCGCAGTATTTT
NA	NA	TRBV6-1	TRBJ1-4	CASSEVNGEKLFF	TGTGCCAGCAGTGAAGTTAACGGTGAAAAACTGTTTTTT
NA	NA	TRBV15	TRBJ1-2	CATSRDGSDGYTF	TGTGCCACCAGCCGAGACGGTTCGGATGGCTACACCTTC
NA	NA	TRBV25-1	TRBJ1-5	CASSRGGSSNQPQHF	TGTGCCAGCAGCCGCGGTGGGTCCAGCAATCAGCCCCAGCATTTT